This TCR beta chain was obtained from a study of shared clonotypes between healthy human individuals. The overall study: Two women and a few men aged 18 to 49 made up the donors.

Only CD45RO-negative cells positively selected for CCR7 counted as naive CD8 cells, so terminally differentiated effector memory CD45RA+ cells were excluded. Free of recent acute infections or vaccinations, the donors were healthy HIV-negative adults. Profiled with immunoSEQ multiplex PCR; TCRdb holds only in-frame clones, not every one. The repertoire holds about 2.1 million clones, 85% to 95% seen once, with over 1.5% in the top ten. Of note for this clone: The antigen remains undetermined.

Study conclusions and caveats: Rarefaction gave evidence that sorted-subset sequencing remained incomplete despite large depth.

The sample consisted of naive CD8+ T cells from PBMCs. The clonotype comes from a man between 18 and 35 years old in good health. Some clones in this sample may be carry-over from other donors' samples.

The CDR3 here is CAISESTGTYGYTF. Written as DNA, the CDR3 is TGTGCCATCAGTGAGTCGACAGGGACCTATGGCTACACCTTC. This chain joins TRBV10-3 and TRBJ1-2; 7 positions agree with TRBD1. The CDR3 covers 14 residues. Germline V gene sequence: CDR1 ENHRY, CDR2 SYGVKD. With V trimmed by 0 bases and J by 4 bases, 2 bases remained unmatched.